Shown below are 26 T cell receptor beta chains from a single sample sequenced in a study of blood T cell repertoires in COVID-19. The method was immunoSEQ multiplex PCR; TCRdb's version includes in-frame clones alone and lacks a portion of them. The sample lists approximately 99,000 clones; about 87% were seen once. Source material: peripheral blood. These receptors all stem from a human donor in a cohort sampled during active COVID-19.

This chain links TRBV27 with TRBJ1-1; 7 nucleotides align to TRBD1. CDR1 and CDR2 from the germline V gene are MNHEY and SMNVEV (reference sequence). After removal of 4 bases from V and 0 bases from J, the junction contained 11 bases not matched to a gene. The CDR3 is made up of 17 amino acids. The CDR3 loop is CASSSKGAVTMNTEAFF. DNA for the CDR3: TGTGCCAGCAGTTCAAAGGGGGCGGTGACCATGAACACTGAAGCTTTCTTT.

V usage is TRBV5-1 and J usage is TRBJ1-1, with D possibly TRBD1 on 5 matching bases. The CDR3 totals 15 residues. Germline CDR1 SGHRS, CDR2 YFSETQ. The V gene lost 0 bases and the J gene lost 5 bases, with 14 bases spanning the gap. CDR3 region: CASSLARDSRTEAFF. Here the CDR3 DNA reads TGCGCCAGCAGCTTGGCCAGAGACAGCCGGACTGAAGCTTTCTTT.

V gene TRBV9 combines with J gene TRBJ2-3; 10 nucleotides line up with TRBD1. The CDR3 is made up of 18 amino acids. Trimming removed 3 bases from V and 0 bases from J; junction bases left unmatched: 10. Germline V CDR1 and CDR2: SGDLS, YYNGEE. The CDR3 loop is CASSARDRGYLSTDTQYF. The CDR3 bases are TGTGCCAGCAGCGCCCGGGACAGGGGATACCTTAGCACAGATACGCAGTATTTT.

This clone was counted a single time. This sequence joins TRBV5-1 and TRBJ2-1; a possible D gene is TRBD2 (5 bases). CDR1 SGHRS and CDR2 YFSETQ come from the germline V gene. V lost 3 bases and J 2 bases, leaving 9 bases between the germline ends. This CDR3 has 14 amino acids. This CDR3 is CASSSDSPYNEQFF. The CDR3, as DNA: TGCGCCAGCAGCTCGGACTCCCCCTACAATGAGCAGTTCTTC.

The gene calls are TRBV6-5 and TRBJ2-1; TRBD2 agrees at 8 bases. Germline V gene data show CDR1 as MNHEY and CDR2 as SVGAGI. V lost 2 bases to trimming and J lost 4 bases; unmatched junction nucleotides: 4. This CDR3 region has 15 residues. The DNA for the CDR3 is TGTGCCAGCAGTTACCGGGAGGGATTTTACAATGAGCAGTTCTTC. Encoded protein: CASSYREGFYNEQFF.

The V and J genes are TRBV6-5 and TRBJ1-5; no clear D gene. The CDR3 spans 13 residues. In germline, CDR1 is MNHEY, CDR2 SVGAGI. V was pared by 5 bases and J by 7 bases, with 12 bases between. The CDR3: CASSNSPRQPQHF. DNA of the CDR3: TGTGCCAGCAGTAACAGCCCCAGACAGCCCCAGCATTTT.

This chain uses TRBV12-3 or TRBV12-4 with TRBJ1-2; possibly TRBD1 for D (6 bases). Trimming left V 1 base short and J 7 bases short, with 10 bases between. The CDR3 covers 13 residues. The CDR3 spells CASSLGTVTGYTF. CDR3 DNA: TGTGCCAGCAGTTTAGGGACAGTTACTGGCTACACCTTC.

The chain combines TRBV7-6 with TRBJ2-5, with D possibly being TRBD2 (5 bases). Germline assignment: CDR1 SGHVS and CDR2 FNYEAQ. Trimming removed 1 base at V and 4 bases at J, with 13 bases between. CDR3 size: 15 residues. This chain's CDR3 is CASSLGSRVGETQYF. Here the CDR3 DNA reads TGTGCCAGCAGCTTAGGATCGAGGGTAGGAGAGACCCAGTACTTC.

This chain links TRBV9 with TRBJ2-1; TRBD2 matches 8 bases. Trimming took 0 bases from V and 4 from J; bases not matched to a gene: 3. CDR3 length: 15 amino acids. The germline gives CDR1 SGDLS, CDR2 YYNGEE. CDR3 sequence reads: CASSVAGGPYNEQFF. DNA for the CDR3: TGTGCCAGCAGCGTAGCGGGAGGGCCTTACAATGAGCAGTTCTTC. The entire variable domain, with the rest obtained from reference TRBV9 and TRBJ2-1, is as follows: DSGVTQTPKHLITATGQRVTLRCSPRSGDLSVYWYQQSLDQGLQFLIQYYNGEERAKGNILERFSAQQFPDLHSELNLSSLELGDSALYFCASSVAGGPYNEQFFGPGTRLTVL.

This clone was detected once. This chain joins TRBV4-1 and TRBJ2-7; the match to TRBD1 covers 9 bases. CDR3 length equals 15 residues. Germline CDR1 MGHRA, CDR2 YSYEKL. J gave up 5 bases and V 4 bases, and 9 bases lay outside the gene matches. CDR3 protein: CASSPLRDRVHEQYF. The CDR3, as DNA: TGCGCCAGCAGCCCCCTCCGGGACAGGGTCCACGAGCAGTACTTC.

The V call is TRBV5-1, the J call TRBJ1-4; 9 nucleotides agree with TRBD1. The V segment lost 5 bases and the J segment 9 bases; nucleotides outside the gene matches: 17. The germline V gene has CDR1 SGHRS and CDR2 YFSETQ. CDR3 length: 17 amino acids. The CDR3: CASRIMFGTGGDKKLFF. The CDR3 DNA reads as TGCGCCAGCAGGATTATGTTTGGTACAGGGGGCGACAAAAAACTGTTTTTT.

This chain links TRBV20-1 with TRBJ2-1, with 9 bases that match TRBD2. Trimming cost V 3 bases and J 5 bases; bases outside gene matches: 5. CDR1 is DFQATT and CDR2 is SNEGSKA in the germline V gene (reference sequence). CDR3 size: 14 residues. CDR3 bases: TGCAGTGCTAGTGTGACTAGCGGACACAATGAGCAGTTCTTC. It specifies CSASVTSGHNEQFF.

The V and J genes are TRBV19 and TRBJ2-3; 13 bases align to TRBD2. Germline CDR1 and CDR2: LNHDA and SQIVND (reference sequence). CDR3 length equals 16 residues. V was pared by 4 bases and J by 4 bases, with 5 bases of the junction left unmatched. The CDR3 loop is CASSRTSGRAADTQYF. CDR3 nucleotides: TGTGCCAGTAGTAGAACTAGCGGGAGGGCCGCAGATACGCAGTATTTT. Full variable domain (outside the CDR3, taken from reference TRBV19 and TRBJ2-3): DGGITQSPKYLFRKEGQNVTLSCEQNLNHDAMYWYRQDPGQGLRLIYYSQIVNDFQKGDIAEGYSVSREKKESFPLTVTSAQKNPTAFYLCASSRTSGRAADTQYFGPGTRLTVL.

V and J are TRBV7-7 and TRBJ2-2; TRBD2 agrees at 8 bases. V lost 4 bases and J lost 5; bases outside the gene matches: 6. The CDR3 extends over 15 amino acids. Per the germline V gene, CDR1 is SSHAT and CDR2 is FNYEAQ (reference sequence). CDR3 sequence reads: CASSSGLAGTGELFF. Here the CDR3 DNA reads TGTGCCAGCAGCTCCGGACTAGCCGGAACCGGGGAGCTGTTTTTT.

The chain recombines TRBV7-2 with TRBJ2-7; 8 bases are a match to TRBD2. The CDR3 sequence is 15 residues long. The V and J ends lost 0 bases and 5 bases, in that order; junction bases with no gene match: 6. The germline CDR1 and CDR2 sequences are SGHTA and FQGNSA. CDR3 nucleotides: TGTGCCAGCAGCTTAGCTCAGCGGGAGCTAGACGAGCAGTACTTC. Translated, it gives CASSLAQRELDEQYF.

J is TRBJ2-2 and V is TRBV7-9; no clear D gene. V lost 4 bases, J lost 7 bases, and 7 bases lay in between. The CDR3 has 12 residues. CDR1 is SEHNR, CDR2 FQNEAQ, per germline (reference sequence). In DNA form, the CDR3 reads TGTGCCAGCAGCTCCGAGGTCGGGGAGCTGTTTTTT. Its translation: CASSSEVGELFF.

This clone was counted a single time. The genes are TRBV7-2 and TRBJ1-5, with TRBD1 matching over 9 bases. The germline gives CDR1 SGHTA, CDR2 FQGNSA. This CDR3 comprises 14 residues. J lost 9 bases, V lost 5 bases, and 8 bases had no gene match. CDR3 amino acids: CASSGGTGWWPQHF. The CDR3, as DNA: TGTGCCAGCAGCGGCGGGACAGGGTGGTGGCCCCAGCATTTT.

This clone was counted a single time. This chain joins TRBV5-1 and TRBJ1-1; D not resolved. V dropped 0 bases and J dropped 1 base, with 4 bases sitting between them. The CDR3 totals 13 residues. Germline assignment: CDR1 SGHRS and CDR2 YFSETQ. The CDR3 is CASSLEANTEAFF. In nucleotides, the CDR3 is TGCGCCAGCAGCTTGGAAGCGAACACTGAAGCTTTCTTT.

This chain uses TRBV12-5 with TRBJ2-7; 8 bases align to TRBD1. The CDR3 contains 16 residues. Germline trimming cut 0 bases from V and 2 bases from J; bases unmatched to any gene: 6. The germline CDR1 and CDR2 sequences are LGHNT and FRNRAP. CDR3 coding DNA: TGTGCTAGTGGTTTGGTACGGGGGACAGGCCCCTACGAGCAGTACTTC. Amino acid sequence: CASGLVRGTGPYEQYF.

Note on this clone: The sample contains more than one DNA sequence encoding this CDR3. V usage is TRBV9 and J usage is TRBJ2-7; TRBD1 aligns across 9 bases. The CDR3 length is 15 residues. Per the germline V gene, CDR1 is SGDLS and CDR2 is YYNGEE. V was pared by 4 bases and J by 2 bases, with 7 bases of the junction left unmatched. The CDR3 DNA sequence: TGTGCCAGCAGCCCGAGACAGGGGGGCACCTACGAGCAGTACTTC. Translating gives CASSPRQGGTYEQYF.

The genes are TRBV6-1 and TRBJ1-3; maybe TRBD1 (5 bases). The CDR3 extends over 17 amino acids. Deletions cut 2 bases from V and 3 bases from J, with 17 bases between. Germline V gives CDR1 MNHNS, CDR2 SASEGT. CDR3 residues: CASSELRVREGGNTIYF. The CDR3 DNA reads as TGTGCCAGCAGTGAACTACGTGTCAGGGAGGGTGGAAACACCATATATTTT.

The chain links TRBV7-6 to TRBJ1-2; 9 nucleotides line up with TRBD1. Germline V gene lookup returns CDR1 SGHVS and CDR2 FNYEAQ. The CDR3 is 15 amino acids. V lost 5 bases to trimming and J lost 4 bases; unmatched junction nucleotides: 8. CDR3 loop: CASSPHLTGGYGYTF. DNA for the CDR3: TGTGCCAGCAGCCCACACCTGACAGGGGGCTATGGCTACACCTTC.

V gene TRBV4-1 combines with J gene TRBJ1-1; D possibly corresponds to TRBD1 (5 bases). The germline CDR1 and CDR2 sequences are MGHRA and YSYEKL. CDR3 length equals 15 residues. The ends were cut back, 1 base at V and 0 bases at J, with 9 bases in the middle. This chain's CDR3 is CASSQGGGLNTEAFF. CDR3 sequence (DNA): TGCGCCAGCAGCCAAGGGGGGGGGTTGAACACTGAAGCTTTCTTT.

The rearrangement links TRBV29-1 to TRBJ2-4, with a possible D match to TRBD1 (7 bases). V dropped 4 bases and J dropped 6 bases, with 19 bases sitting between them. The CDR3 is 15 residues long. From germline, CDR1 is SQVTM and CDR2 ANQGSEA. The CDR3 reads CSVGSARGDRNIQYF. In DNA, the CDR3 is TGCAGCGTTGGGTCCGCCAGGGGGGACAGAAACATTCAGTACTTC.

The chain combines TRBV15 with TRBJ2-1, with TRBD2 matching over 9 bases. J gave up 6 bases and V 5 bases, and 5 bases lay outside the gene matches. From germline, CDR1 is LNHNV and CDR2 YYDKDF (reference sequence). This CDR3 is 14 amino acids long. CDR3 region: CATSPRLAANEQFF. The CDR3 region has the DNA TGTGCCACCAGCCCTCGACTAGCGGCCAATGAGCAGTTCTTC.

V gene TRBV12-5 combines with J gene TRBJ1-1, with D possibly matching TRBD1 (6 bases). Germline lookup yields CDR1 LGHNT and CDR2 FRNRAP. The CDR3 has 12 amino acids. V lost 6 bases and J lost 1, with 6 bases in between. CDR3 nucleotide sequence: TGTGCTAGTGGACAGGGGAACACTGAAGCTTTCTTT. Its translation is CASGQGNTEAFF.